This T cell receptor (beta chain) was documented in a study of T cells after yellow fever vaccination. Turning to the study itself: Any fraction with a low cell number was prepared using SMART-Seq v4 Ultra Low Input. Broader study findings: Detected again after the booster were most primary-vaccination clones, at 95% to 97% CD4 and 80% to 90% CD8.

Trimming took off 5 bases at V and 2 bases at J, with 10 bases between the two ends. The germline gives CDR1 KGHDR, CDR2 SFDVKD. This CDR3 is 14 amino acids long. 5'RACE template switching added a universal primer site and UMIs to TCR cDNA. TCRdb re-derived calls from the 5' RACE reads in MiXCR, one entry per CDR3 protein. The sample holds under 500,000 distinct CDR3 sequences, roughly a sixth seen once. In this sample, this clonotype turned up a few times. The antigen is unknown. The source is a man younger than 35 who received the YFV17D yellow fever vaccine. The sample in question was PBMCs, obtained before the yellow fever booster vaccination. The chain employs TRBV24-1 and TRBJ2-3; the D gene is possibly TRBD1 (5 bases). This CDR3 reads CATSVKGPTDTQYF. As DNA, the CDR3 is TGTGCCACCAGTGTTAAGGGGCCCACAGATACGCAGTATTTT.